This entry is about one T cell receptor beta chain. In this sample, this clonotype turned up many times. Its recognized antigen is unknown. Within one base of it there is no much larger clone, and no base qualities were kept. The TCR beta CDR3 regions were amplified from RNA transcripts. The first round of RT-PCR for the TCR CDR3 was performed with the HTBI primer set and the Qiagen OneStep RT-PCR kit. A second multiplex PCR round built the libraries, followed by size selection and purification. Sequencing of the libraries was done on an Illumina HiSeq2000 using paired-end 100 bp reads. In the authors' own workflow: Raw data were processed with SOAPnuke, discarding reads with adapters, uncalled bases, mean Phred below 15, or no exact constant-primer or identifier match. COPE v1.2.5 was used to merge the high-quality paired reads, and each unique nucleotide sequence was defined as a clonotype. MiTCR v1.1 was used to align the clonotypes against IMGT TRBV, TRBD and TRBJ reference segments. Only V-J combinations with frequency above 0.0001, covering approximately 99% of repertoires, were analysed. The TCS score was defined as F50 (clonal expansion) divided by E x V (chaos), with BLOSUM62-based TCRdist calculated between CDR3 peptides within each V-J. Welch's t-statistics and random forest reduced fewer than 600 V-J features to fewer than 15, which were used in a naive Bayes classifier (R e1071). In-frame beta chains were kept once TCRdb had trimmed the public reads at Q25 with fastp and called clones with MiXCR. Each CDR3 protein gets just one entry, which takes the most common genes and DNA from the rows behind it. TCRdb, not the authors, supplied the V and J calls. This sample has 350,000 to 400,000 distinct CDR3 sequences in its table, and approximately 15% of those were observed once. The ten largest make up 9.5% to 12% of the sample.

CDR1 SGHNT and CDR2 YENEEA were looked up in the germline V gene. Cut back by 4 bases and 4 bases, the V and J ends lie 13 bases apart. From the cysteine through the phenylalanine, the CDR3 covers 14 amino acids. Just CDR3 DNA is preserved here, 42 bases in frame from base 1. This entry belongs to a study of T cells in Graves' hyperthyroidism and ophthalmopathy (dated by TCRdb to between 2018 and 2020). General notes on the study: Peripheral blood was sampled at the time of initial diagnosis, prior to any treatment. The 95 to 100 discovery patients were divided at random into training and test sets in a 7:3 ratio. According to the paper, TCR Vbeta CDR3 sequencing was carried out on over 130 peripheral blood samples, which came from approximately 41 ophthalmopathy, under 85 hyperthyroidism and about 17 progressor patients. An independent validation cohort of under 20 hyperthyroidism patients and about 15 patients who later progressed to ophthalmopathy tested prospective prediction of ophthalmopathy. The study also compared thyroid tissue and blood T-cell repertoires from roughly six Graves' hyperthyroidism patients. Following sampling, methimazole starting at 30 mg daily was given to hyperthyroidism patients, and high-dose intravenous methylprednisolone was given to ophthalmopathy patients. To identify distinguishing TCR V-J signatures, a discovery cohort of around 100 patients was used, comprising 40 to 45 with Graves' ophthalmopathy and some 57 with stable Graves' hyperthyroidism.

A patient counted as having stable Graves' hyperthyroidism if no progression to ophthalmopathy occurred over 18 months of follow-up. Hyperthyroidism patients were newly diagnosed, with disease duration under 2 months, and aged 18 to 65 years. Any patient with an uncontrolled infection, another autoimmune disease, pregnancy or lactation was excluded. Diagnoses were based on clinical symptoms, serum thyroxine and TRAb, thyroid ultrasound and orbital computed tomography. PBMCs were separated from roughly 9.6 ml of fresh peripheral blood using Ficoll-Paque density gradient centrifugation. Trizol reagent was used to extract total RNA, and RNA quality was then checked on an Agilent 2100 Bioanalyzer. General conclusions and limits of the study: Ophthalmopathy was separated from stable hyperthyroidism by a 13 V-J signature model, with approximately 90% sensitivity and 81% to 82% specificity obtained in cross-validation and 80%/75% obtained in testing. No statistical method was used to set the sample size in advance, and investigators knew the group allocation. In validation, progression to ophthalmopathy was predicted by the model with nearly 71% sensitivity and roughly 72% specificity, a median of approximately 6.5 months before onset. Most expanded thyroid clonotypes (frequency above 0.001) were also detected in blood, suggesting blood repertoires may reflect thyroid immune responses.

Rearrangement joined TRBV11-3 to TRBJ2-5; the D gene could be either TRBD1 or TRBD2, each agreeing at 6 bases. Input material: blood. The clonotype comes from a woman in her sixties or seventies with Graves' hyperthyroidism. The CDR3 corresponds to CASSSNGGRETQYF. The DNA sequence is as follows: TGTGCCAGCAGCTCCAACGGGGGCAGAGAGACCCAGTACTTC.